This T cell receptor beta chain was found in a study of shared clonotypes between healthy human individuals. General observations from the study: Genetic and exposure-history diversity was limited by the small donor number.

200 to 250 ng DNA, 30,000 or so T cell genomes, went into each sorted-subset replicate PCR. Source study methods: ImmunoSEQ sequences covered only the junction and lacked quality scores; filtering therefore differed. This table comes from immunoSEQ multiplex PCR, and its TCRdb copy is limited to in-frame clones, with some not included. V and J calls and clone size are given by that table; D and trimming were obtained from the DNA. The sample shows a few million clones, approximately 94% of them seen only once. Concerning this clone: What it recognizes is unknown.

The TCR was taken from a man between 18 and 35 years old in good health. The sequenced sample consisted of naive CD4+ T cells sorted from blood. Stated subset: CD45RA+ positively selected.

The CDR3 sequence: CASSLGQGAVYEQYF. The CDR3 DNA is TGTGCCAGCAGCTTAGGACAGGGGGCAGTATACGAGCAGTACTTC. This chain uses TRBV5-4 with TRBJ2-7; 11 nucleotides line up with TRBD1. Looked up from germline, CDR1 is SGHNT and CDR2 is YYREEE (reference sequence). The CDR3 runs to 15 residues. V lost 2 bases to trimming and J lost 4 bases; unmatched junction nucleotides: 5.